In this sample, the clone carrying this T cell receptor (beta chain) turned up many times. Its target is unknown. The time point here: blood at routine non-recurrence follow-up after resection. Whole RNA, which was extracted from tumor, nontumor lung tissue or frozen PBMC, was sequenced without any cell sorting. Trimming removed 0 bases from V and 4 bases from J, with 8 bases in between. The CDR3 length is 14 residues. Germline-derived CDR1 and CDR2 are SGHKS and YYEKEE (reference sequence). These data are taken from a study of spatial heterogeneity in lung cancer. Across the whole study: Available follow-up PBMC samples, collected a median of about 25 months post-resection, were sequenced. The library had UMIs, and each TCR and UMI pair averaged more than ten raw reads.

TCRdb used MiXCR to reprocess the 5' RACE reads, holding one entry per CDR3 protein. The table includes some 120,000 distinct CDR3 sequences, 9% to 15% detected once. Study-level points and caveats: Ubiquitous expanded tumor TCRs showed up in blood more at resection than follow-up.

The origin of this receptor is a male donor with early-stage non-small cell lung cancer. Sequences were derived from PBMCs, sampled at follow-up. This chain uses TRBV5-5 with TRBJ1-5; a possible D gene is TRBD1 (5 bases). The CDR3, as DNA: TGTGCCAGCAGCTTGGGGGGCAGGAATCAGCCCCAGCATTTT. It translates to CASSLGGRNQPQHF.